This T cell receptor beta chain is from a study of beta chain features in type 1 diabetes. This clone was picked up a small number of times. Its antigen is undetermined. Regarding the study as a whole: In every one of the four CD4+ subsets, TCRB CDR3s were moderately but significantly shorter in Type 1 diabetes patients.

Expressed TCRB transcripts got sequenced, as all isolated RNA was reverse transcribed. Only in-frame clones appear in the TCRdb table, and some are missing; sequencing was by immunoSEQ multiplex PCR. The table shows approximately 57,000 clones, with 40% to 65% occurring only once. Sequenced material: Tregs from blood. The source of this sequence is a woman aged 40 to 55 with type 1 diabetes.

This CDR3 reads CASSLGRNEAFF. The CDR3 DNA is TGTGCCAGCAGCCTAGGGAGAAATGAAGCTTTCTTT. V usage is TRBV7-9 and J usage is TRBJ1-1, with D uncertain. The length of the CDR3 is 12 residues. V gave up 5 bases and J gave up 7 bases, with 11 bases separating them. Germline CDR1 SEHNR, CDR2 FQNEAQ (reference sequence).